This T cell receptor (beta chain) derives from a study of blood T cell repertoires in COVID-19. The length of the CDR3 is 16 residues. Germline trimming cut 4 bases from V and 2 bases from J; bases unmatched to any gene: 5. CDR1 and CDR2 from the germline V gene are SQVTM and ANQGSEA. Data came from immunoSEQ multiplex PCR; TCRdb stores just in-frame clones and leaves some out. The sample lists around 400,000 clones; around 83% were seen once. The V and J genes are TRBV29-1 and TRBJ2-3, with 14 nucleotides matching TRBD2. This sequence was found in a woman in her fifties or sixties who had recovered from COVID-19. Specimen: PBMCs or T cells enriched from blood (not recorded which). This CDR3 is CSVAGLAGGFTDTQYF. The DNA for the CDR3 is TGCAGCGTTGCAGGACTAGCGGGAGGTTTCACAGATACGCAGTATTTT.